The next 2 T cell receptor beta chains were all read from a single sample in a study of blood T cell repertoires in COVID-19. The method was immunoSEQ multiplex PCR; TCRdb's version includes in-frame clones alone and lacks a portion of them. The sample contains 95,000 to 150,000 clones, roughly 88% of which appear only once. The specimen was peripheral blood. The receptors originated from a man aged 40-50 years with acute or convalescent COVID-19.

This chain uses TRBV18 with TRBJ2-7, with D hard to call. V was clipped by 3 bases and J by 0 bases, with 9 bases between them. CDR3 size: 14 residues. The germline CDR1 and CDR2 sequences are KGHSH and LQKENI. CDR3 nucleotide sequence: TGTGCCAGCTCACCTGGCGGTGTCTCCTACGAGCAGTACTTC. Its translation is CASSPGGVSYEQYF.

In its sample, this clone was seen once. This chain joins TRBV7-9 and TRBJ2-2; the D gene is possibly TRBD1 (6 bases). Germline V gives CDR1 SEHNR, CDR2 FQNEAQ (reference sequence). CDR3 length equals 15 residues. V was clipped by 3 bases and J by 4 bases, with 12 bases between them. In DNA form, the CDR3 reads TGTGCCAGCAGCTTGACGGGGACAACCACCGGGGAGCTGTTTTTT. Translation gives CASSLTGTTTGELFF.